These 18 T cell receptor beta chains came from one sample sequenced in a study of blood T cell repertoires in COVID-19. Some clones are missing from TCRdb's copy, which holds only in-frame ones; the method was immunoSEQ multiplex PCR. The table includes about 280,000 clones, roughly nine tenths detected once. Material for sequencing was peripheral blood. The receptors shown here come from a man aged 40-49 years with active or convalescent COVID-19.

This chain links TRBV7-9 with TRBJ1-1, with D possibly being TRBD1 (6 bases). V lost 5 bases and J 0 bases, leaving 16 bases between the germline ends. From germline, CDR1 is SEHNR and CDR2 FQNEAQ (reference sequence). The CDR3 has 16 amino acids. The chain's CDR3 is CASSAPRAGVNTEAFF. Written as DNA, the CDR3 is TGTGCCAGCAGCGCCCCGCGGGCAGGGGTGAACACTGAAGCTTTCTTT.

The rearrangement links TRBV2 to TRBJ1-4; tentatively, D is TRBD1 (5 bases). The CDR3 spans 14 residues. V lost 3 bases to trimming and J lost 8 bases, with 13 bases between them. Germline lookup yields CDR1 SNHLY and CDR2 FYNNEI. The CDR3 nucleotides are TGTGCCAGCAGTGAGAGACAGCCCGAGGAAAAACTGTTTTTT. Protein: CASSERQPEEKLFF.

The chain employs TRBV5-6 and TRBJ1-5; D remains unclear. CDR1 and CDR2 (germline): SGHDT, YYEEEE. V was shortened by 2 bases and J by 6 bases, with 9 bases between the two germline ends. CDR3 length: 13 residues. CDR3 bases: TGTGCCAGCAGCTTCTTTTCGGGTCAGCCCCAGCATTTT. It translates to CASSFFSGQPQHF.

V usage is TRBV13 and J usage is TRBJ2-3, with 9 bases that match TRBD1. CDR1 and CDR2 (germline): PRHDT, FYEKMQ (reference sequence). V was pared by 3 bases and J by 1 base, with 5 bases of the junction left unmatched. This CDR3 is built from 16 residues. The chain's CDR3 is CASSLAWTGGTDTQYF. The CDR3 DNA reads TGTGCCAGCAGCTTGGCCTGGACAGGGGGCACAGATACGCAGTATTTT.

Here the CDR3 DNA reads TGTGCCAGCAGTGAATCGCGGTATAACACTGAAGCTTTCTTT. Its protein is CASSESRYNTEAFF. This chain uses TRBV25-1 with TRBJ1-1, with D unresolved. Between the trimmed V and J ends, which lost 1 base and 2 bases, there was a span of 8 bases. CDR3 length: 14 amino acids. Germline CDR1 reads MGHDK; CDR2 reads SYGVNS.

In this sample, this clone turned up a few times. This chain uses TRBV24-1 with TRBJ1-4; D not certain. V shed 1 base and J shed 3 bases, with 5 bases lying between them. CDR1 and CDR2 from the germline V gene are KGHDR and SFDVKD. This CDR3 contains 14 residues. CDR3 DNA: TGTGCCACCAGTGATTTTGGCCCTAATGAAAAACTGTTTTTT. Its protein product is CATSDFGPNEKLFF.

This chain uses TRBV6-6 with TRBJ1-1; 8 bases match TRBD1. This CDR3 region has 14 residues. The junction had 8 bases not matched to a gene; V was cut back by 7 bases and J by 4 bases. CDR1 and CDR2 (germline): MNHNY, SVGAGI (reference sequence). DNA of the CDR3: TGTGCCAGCATTTTACAGGGGGTGGGCACTGAAGCTTTCTTT. Translation gives CASILQGVGTEAFF.

This clone was seen only a few times. The CDR3 loop is CASSPRQLNTGELFF. The CDR3 nucleotides read TGTGCCAGCTCACCCCGACAGTTGAACACCGGGGAGCTGTTTTTT. The chain carries TRBV18 and TRBJ2-2, with TRBD1 as a possible D gene (5 bases). CDR1 and CDR2 from the germline V gene are KGHSH and LQKENI. The CDR3 covers 15 residues. Trimming cost V 3 bases and J 1 base, with 9 bases left between them.

V gene TRBV19 combines with J gene TRBJ1-5; TRBD1 aligns across 7 bases. Germline CDR1 reads LNHDA; CDR2 reads SQIVND (reference sequence). The CDR3 is 15 residues long. Trimming cost V 3 bases and J 3 bases; bases outside gene matches: 5. CDR3 sequence: CASSIPTGFNQPQHF. In DNA form, the CDR3 reads TGTGCCAGTAGTATTCCGACAGGGTTCAATCAGCCCCAGCATTTT.

J is TRBJ2-1 and V is TRBV9; 7 bases line up with TRBD2. This CDR3 comprises 13 residues. Looked up from germline, CDR1 is SGDLS and CDR2 is YYNGEE. The CDR3 DNA reads as TGTGCGAGCGACGCGGGAGCGGGCAATGAGCAGTTCTTC. Translation gives CASDAGAGNEQFF.

The gene calls are TRBV29-1 and TRBJ2-1, with 10 bases that match TRBD2. Germline CDR1 reads SQVTM; CDR2 reads ANQGSEA. There are 15 residues in the CDR3. Trimming removed 1 base from V and 7 bases from J; junction bases left unmatched: 7. The CDR3 reads CSVEGVAGGPNEQFF. CDR3 bases: TGCAGCGTTGAAGGGGTAGCGGGAGGCCCAAATGAGCAGTTCTTC.

This clone was picked up a small number of times. The V and J genes are TRBV5-1 and TRBJ2-1; 14 bases map to TRBD2. The germline gives CDR1 SGHRS, CDR2 YFSETQ. The CDR3 consists of 15 residues. J lost 7 bases, V lost 4 bases, and 4 bases had no gene match. CDR3 sequence: CASSPGTSGSNEQFF. CDR3 sequence (DNA): TGCGCCAGCAGCCCCGGGACTAGCGGGAGTAATGAGCAGTTCTTC.

This clone showed up just once. A much bigger clone sits one base away, suggesting this may be a read error. The rearrangement joins TRBV6-5 to TRBJ1-5; 8 positions agree with TRBD1. V shed 6 bases and J 2 bases; nucleotides not matched to a gene: 6. The CDR3 length is 15 residues. Germline CDR1 is MNHEY and CDR2 is SVGAGI. The CDR3 protein is CASRPGTGGNQPQHF. The CDR3 coding sequence is TGTGCCAGCAGACCCGGGACAGGAGGCAATCAGCCCCAGCATTTT.

V is TRBV5-8 and J is TRBJ1-2; 8 bases fit TRBD1. With 4 bases clipped from V and 8 bases from J, the junction kept 10 bases outside the gene matches. This CDR3 spans 14 amino acids. CDR1 is SGHTS and CDR2 is YDEGEE in the germline V gene. The DNA for the CDR3 is TGTGCCAGCAGCCAGGACAGGGCGAGGGGGGGCTACACCTTC. Translated: CASSQDRARGGYTF. Full variable domain (missing parts from reference TRBV5-8 and TRBJ1-2): EAGVTQSPTHLIKTRGQQATLRCSPISGHTSVYWYQQALGLGLQFLLWYDEGEERNRGNFPPRFSGRQFPNYSSELNVNALELEDSALYLCASSQDRARGGYTFGSGTRLTVV.

This clone is a singleton in its sample. This rearrangement joins TRBV24-1 to TRBJ2-1, with 7 bases aligning to TRBD2. This CDR3 region has 11 residues. CDR1 is KGHDR and CDR2 is SFDVKD in the germline V gene. V gave up 9 bases and J gave up 9 bases; unmatched junction bases: 4. The CDR3 region has the DNA TGTGCCACCGGGAGGGGCCCTGAGCAGTTCTTC. Translated: CATGRGPEQFF.

This chain uses TRBV7-9 with TRBJ1-5; possible D gene TRBD1, 5 bases. V was clipped by 4 bases and J by 2 bases, with 9 bases between them. The V gene's germline CDR1 is SEHNR and CDR2 FQNEAQ (reference sequence). The CDR3 has 14 amino acids. CDR3 sequence (DNA): TGTGCCAGCAGCTACACAGGAGGCAATCAGCCCCAGCATTTT. It yields the protein CASSYTGGNQPQHF.

This chain uses TRBV5-1 with TRBJ2-3, with a possible D match to TRBD1 (6 bases). This CDR3 comprises 16 residues. V was trimmed by 2 bases and J by 2 bases, leaving 15 bases between them. Germline lookup yields CDR1 SGHRS and CDR2 YFSETQ. The CDR3 spells CASSLGGRHPTDTQYF. CDR3 in DNA: TGCGCCAGCAGCTTAGGGGGAAGGCACCCCACAGATACGCAGTATTTT. Full variable domain (missing parts from reference TRBV5-1 and TRBJ2-3): KAGVTQTPRYLIKTRGQQVTLSCSPISGHRSVSWYQQTPGQGLQFLFEYFSETQRNKGNFPGRFSGRQFSNSRSEMNVSTLELGDSALYLCASSLGGRHPTDTQYFGPGTRLTVL.

The chain has TRBV28 and TRBJ1-3; 7 bases map to TRBD1. Germline loops: CDR1 MDHEN, CDR2 SYDVKM. The CDR3 spans 12 residues. The J segment lost 8 bases and the V segment lost 6 bases, leaving 4 bases of the junction unmatched. DNA for the CDR3: TGTGCCAGCAGGCAGGGGGACCACACCATATATTTT. Translating it yields CASRQGDHTIYF.